This T cell receptor beta chain was captured in a study of T cell responses to AZD1222 COVID-19 vaccine. Trimming left V 5 bases short and J 2 bases short, with 18 bases between. Looked up from germline, CDR1 is MDHEN and CDR2 is SYDVKM. This CDR3 contains 16 residues. The data were produced by immunoSEQ multiplex PCR, yet TCRdb's version contains in-frame clones alone and is incomplete. Among about 150,000 clones, 86% were seen once, and the ten largest hold more than 5.5%. V gene TRBV28 combines with J gene TRBJ2-5; D unresolved. The TCR originated in an adult in good health. The starting material was peripheral blood, obtained on day 0 of MenACWY control vaccination. The CDR3 protein is CASSAPGTGSQETQYF. The CDR3 DNA sequence: TGTGCCAGCAGTGCCCCCGGAACCGGCTCTCAAGAGACCCAGTACTTC. The variable domain in full, with the rest retrieved from reference TRBV28 and TRBJ2-5, is DVKVTQSSRYLVKRTGEKVFLECVQDMDHENMFWYRQDPGLGLRLIYFSYDVKMKEKGDIPEGYSVSREKKERFSLILESASTNQTSMYLCASSAPGTGSQETQYFGPGTRLLVL.